The 24 T cell receptor beta chains listed next were all sequenced from one sample in a study of shared clonotypes between healthy human individuals. Data came from immunoSEQ multiplex PCR; TCRdb stores just in-frame clones and leaves some out. Seen here are 2 million to 3 million clones, around 90% observed once, and the top ten hold around 0.14%. Source material: naive CD4+ T cells sorted from blood. As for subset: CD45RA+ positively selected. All receptors derive from a young man in good health.

V is TRBV5-4 and J is TRBJ2-2; TRBD2 matches at 12 bases. Germline CDR1 reads SGHNT; CDR2 reads YYREEE (reference sequence). This CDR3 spans 19 amino acids. After removal of 4 bases from V and 3 bases from J, the junction contained 13 bases not matched to a gene. The CDR3 nucleotides read TGTGCCAGCAGCCCAGCGACTAGCGGGAGTGCGGGTTACACCGGGGAGCTGTTTTTT. It is translated as CASSPATSGSAGYTGELFF.

This clone showed up just once. This chain joins TRBV11-3 and TRBJ2-1; D uncertain. Trimming stripped 4 bases from V and 7 bases from J, with 11 bases between. This CDR3 region has 13 residues. Germline V gene lookup returns CDR1 SGHNT and CDR2 YENEEA. The CDR3 bases are TGTGCCAGCAGCTCCGCCTTACAGAATGAGCAGTTCTTC. It is translated as CASSSALQNEQFF.

The CDR3 coding sequence is TGTGCCAGCAGCTTAGGGGACAGGGGATACAATGAGCAGTTCTTC. Translating it yields CASSLGDRGYNEQFF. The gene calls are TRBV13 and TRBJ2-1; 9 positions match TRBD1. CDR3 size: 15 residues. J lost 4 bases, V lost 0 bases, and 1 base had no gene match. The germline V gene has CDR1 PRHDT and CDR2 FYEKMQ (reference sequence).

The chain is built from TRBV14 and TRBJ1-2, with TRBD1 matching over 7 bases. The CDR3 length is 12 residues. The V and J ends lost 7 bases and 5 bases, in that order; junction bases with no gene match: 4. In germline, CDR1 is SGHDN, CDR2 FVKESK. DNA of the CDR3: TGTGCCAGCACCGCAGGGGGTTATGGCTACACCTTC. Translating it yields CASTAGGYGYTF. Using reference TRBV14 and TRBJ1-2 for the parts outside the CDR3, the full variable domain is EAGVTQFPSHSVIEKGQTVTLRCDPISGHDNLYWYRRVMGKEIKFLLHFVKESKQDESGMPNNRFLAERTGGTYSTLKVQPAELEDSGVYFCASTAGGYGYTFGSGTRLTVV.

The chain has TRBV6-5 and TRBJ2-7; unclear D gene. Looked up from germline, CDR1 is MNHEY and CDR2 is SVGAGI. The CDR3 extends over 16 amino acids. Trimming removed 0 bases at V and 2 bases at J, with 14 bases between. The chain's CDR3 is CASSYSVQEIAYEQYF. In DNA form, the CDR3 reads TGTGCCAGCAGTTACTCGGTGCAGGAGATTGCCTACGAGCAGTACTTC.

The chain carries TRBV10-3 and TRBJ2-7; 9 bases map to TRBD1. Germline assignment: CDR1 ENHRY and CDR2 SYGVKD. With V trimmed by 6 bases and J by 4 bases, 7 bases remained unmatched. The CDR3 extends over 14 amino acids. The CDR3 spells CAISGTGTLYEQYF. The CDR3 DNA sequence: TGTGCCATCAGCGGGACAGGGACCCTTTACGAGCAGTACTTC.

The genes are TRBV2 and TRBJ2-7; TRBD1 aligns across 11 bases. CDR1 is SNHLY, CDR2 FYNNEI, per germline. Trimming at V came to 4 bases and at J to 5 bases, leaving 7 bases not matched to a gene. This CDR3 is built from 15 residues. The chain's CDR3 is CASSGGTGGPNEQYF. The CDR3 coding sequence is TGTGCCAGCAGTGGGGGGACAGGGGGACCTAACGAGCAGTACTTC.

The chain employs TRBV27 and TRBJ2-3; the D is unclear. Deletions cut 7 bases from V and 0 bases from J, with 8 bases between. From germline, CDR1 is MNHEY and CDR2 SMNVEV (reference sequence). This CDR3 is 13 amino acids long. The CDR3 DNA reads TGTGCCAGCAAGACCAGGAGCACAGATACGCAGTATTTT. Protein product: CASKTRSTDTQYF.

The CDR3 DNA reads as TGTGCCAGCTCTGGACAGCTAATTTCTGGGGCCAACGTCCTGACTTTC. It translates to CASSGQLISGANVLTF. V gene TRBV18 combines with J gene TRBJ2-6; maybe TRBD1 (6 bases). Germline CDR1 and CDR2: KGHSH and LQKENI. There are 16 residues in the CDR3. V gave up 6 bases and J gave up 1 base, with 13 bases separating them.

In regard to this clone: A read error may account for a junction end that differs from germline. In the same sample, other DNA sequences code for this CDR3. The rearrangement links TRBV6-5 to TRBJ1-4; TRBD1 is a possible D gene (6 bases). CDR1 and CDR2 (germline): MNHEY, SVGAGI. The length of the CDR3 is 15 residues. CDR3 bases: TGTGCCAGCAGTTACTCGGGGGCGAGTAATGAAAAGCTGTTTTTT. This sequence encodes CASSYSGASNEKLFF.

This sequence joins TRBV19 and TRBJ2-3; D perhaps matches TRBD1 (6 bases). V dropped 3 bases and J dropped 1 base, with 17 bases sitting between them. CDR1 and CDR2 (germline): LNHDA, SQIVND (reference sequence). The CDR3 has 17 residues. The CDR3 is CASSIFPTGLGTDTQYF. In nucleotides, the CDR3 is TGTGCCAGTAGTATCTTTCCGACAGGTCTCGGCACAGATACGCAGTATTTT.

Notes on this clone: The same CDR3 can be traced to other DNA sequences in this sample. The chain recombines TRBV6-5 with TRBJ1-3; no clear D gene. The length of the CDR3 is 15 residues. Germline loops: CDR1 MNHEY, CDR2 SVGAGI. V lost 0 bases, J lost 0 bases, and 6 bases lay in between. The CDR3 nucleotides read TGTGCCAGCAGTTACTCGACGTCCTCTGGAAACACCATATATTTT. Translation gives CASSYSTSSGNTIYF.

This clone appeared a single time. The CDR3, as DNA: TGTGCCAGCAGTTTAGGGGACAGGTTAATCTATGGCTACACCTTC. Translation: CASSLGDRLIYGYTF. This chain uses TRBV28 with TRBJ1-2; the match to TRBD1 covers 8 bases. This CDR3 has 15 amino acids. The ends lost 2 bases at V and 4 bases at J; junction bases unmatched: 6. The V gene's germline CDR1 is MDHEN and CDR2 SYDVKM.

A single count supports this clone. The rearrangement joins TRBV19 to TRBJ1-4; weak D call: TRBD1 (6 bases). Trimming shortened V by 8 bases and J by 6 bases, and 19 bases separated the two germline ends. CDR1 is LNHDA and CDR2 is SQIVND in the germline V gene (reference sequence). The CDR3 is made up of 15 amino acids. The DNA of the CDR3 is TGTGCCAGTGGATGGGGTGTGGCAGGGGATGAAAAACTGTTTTTT. This gives the protein CASGWGVAGDEKLFF.

The V and J genes are TRBV18 and TRBJ1-1; weak D call: TRBD1 (6 bases). Per the germline V gene, CDR1 is KGHSH and CDR2 is LQKENI. The CDR3 totals 13 residues. The V end was cut by 5 bases, the J end by 5 bases, with 12 bases between. In nucleotides, the CDR3 is TGTGCCAGCTCAACAGGGTTTCAGACTGAAGCTTTCTTT. Translation gives CASSTGFQTEAFF.

The genes are TRBV5-1 and TRBJ1-2, with D unresolved. Deletions cut 0 bases from V and 8 bases from J, with 11 bases between. CDR1 and CDR2 (germline): SGHRS, YFSETQ. This CDR3 contains 13 residues. The CDR3 reads CASSLEAYGGYTF. The CDR3 DNA reads as TGCGCCAGCAGCTTGGAAGCATATGGAGGCTACACCTTC.

CDR3 sequence (DNA): TGTGCCAGCAGCCAGAGGGCAGGGGGCTTCTATAGCAATCAGCCCCAGCATTTT. Residues: CASSQRAGGFYSNQPQHF. The V and J genes are TRBV5-6 and TRBJ1-5; TRBD1 matches at 8 bases. The germline V gene encodes CDR1 SGHDT and CDR2 YYEEEE. The CDR3 loop spans 18 amino acids. Losses at the gene ends were 4 bases for V and 0 bases for J; bases not matched to a gene: 12.

The V call is TRBV5-4, the J call TRBJ2-7; 10 bases are shared with TRBD1. Trimming took 0 bases from V and 3 from J; bases not matched to a gene: 6. CDR1 and CDR2 from the germline V gene are SGHNT and YYREEE (reference sequence). CDR3 length: 16 amino acids. The DNA for the CDR3 is TGTGCCAGCAGCTTGGAGGATGGGACAGGGGACTACGAGCAGTACTTC. The encoded protein is CASSLEDGTGDYEQYF. Supplemented by reference TRBV5-4 and TRBJ2-7, the full variable domain reads ETGVTQSPTHLIKTRGQQVTLRCSSQSGHNTVSWYQQALGQGPQFIFQYYREEENGRGNFPPRFSGLQFPNYSSELNVNALELDDSALYLCASSLEDGTGDYEQYFGPGTRLTVT.

This clone appeared once. This chain links TRBV5-1 with TRBJ1-5, with D perhaps TRBD1 (5 bases). Per the germline V gene, CDR1 is SGHRS and CDR2 is YFSETQ. This CDR3 is 13 amino acids long. V was cut by 2 bases and J by 6 bases, with 9 bases left in between. This chain's CDR3 is CASSFSQGQPQHF. In nucleotides, the CDR3 is TGCGCCAGCAGCTTCAGTCAGGGTCAGCCCCAGCATTTT.

The J gene is TRBJ1-2, the V gene TRBV7-8; 7 nucleotides align to TRBD1. The CDR3 contains 12 residues. The germline V gene has CDR1 SGHVS and CDR2 FQNEAQ. Trimming cost V 5 bases and J 9 bases; bases outside gene matches: 6. The CDR3 loop is CASSPGGNSYTF. The CDR3 DNA reads as TGTGCCAGCAGCCCAGGGGGGAATAGCTACACCTTC.

The genes are TRBV4-1 and TRBJ2-3, with TRBD2 matching over 10 bases. CDR1 and CDR2 from the germline V gene are MGHRA and YSYEKL. The CDR3 is 16 residues long. V lost 4 bases, J lost 1 base, and 5 bases stayed unmatched. Here the CDR3 reads CASSRTGTSGTDTQYF. CDR3 nucleotides: TGCGCCAGCAGCCGCACCGGGACTAGCGGCACAGATACGCAGTATTTT.

This clone was recorded once. The V gene is TRBV2, the J gene TRBJ2-3; 11 nucleotides agree with TRBD2. V trimming: 9 bases; J trimming: 4 bases; junction bases outside the gene matches: 6. The V gene's germline CDR1 is SNHLY and CDR2 FYNNEI. There are 14 residues in the CDR3. The CDR3 DNA follows: TGTGCCAGTAAACTAGCGGGAGTAGCAGATACGCAGTATTTT. Amino acids: CASKLAGVADTQYF.

This clone was recorded a few times. The J gene is TRBJ1-5, the V gene TRBV2; D is ambiguous. V was clipped by 7 bases and J by 4 bases, with 17 bases between them. The CDR3 totals 15 residues. Germline V gene sequence: CDR1 SNHLY, CDR2 FYNNEI. The CDR3 DNA is TGTGCCAGCACACGGGATATGCTAGGGAATCAGCCCCAGCATTTT. It specifies CASTRDMLGNQPQHF.

This chain connects TRBV7-2 to TRBJ2-7; 7 bases are a match to TRBD1. Germline lookup yields CDR1 SGHTA and CDR2 FQGNSA. Unmatched junction bases numbered 10, after V lost 4 bases and J lost 4 bases. The CDR3 consists of 15 residues. CDR3 DNA sequence: TGTGCCAGCAGCTCGAATCCGACAGGGATTTACGAGCAGTACTTC. Residues: CASSSNPTGIYEQYF.